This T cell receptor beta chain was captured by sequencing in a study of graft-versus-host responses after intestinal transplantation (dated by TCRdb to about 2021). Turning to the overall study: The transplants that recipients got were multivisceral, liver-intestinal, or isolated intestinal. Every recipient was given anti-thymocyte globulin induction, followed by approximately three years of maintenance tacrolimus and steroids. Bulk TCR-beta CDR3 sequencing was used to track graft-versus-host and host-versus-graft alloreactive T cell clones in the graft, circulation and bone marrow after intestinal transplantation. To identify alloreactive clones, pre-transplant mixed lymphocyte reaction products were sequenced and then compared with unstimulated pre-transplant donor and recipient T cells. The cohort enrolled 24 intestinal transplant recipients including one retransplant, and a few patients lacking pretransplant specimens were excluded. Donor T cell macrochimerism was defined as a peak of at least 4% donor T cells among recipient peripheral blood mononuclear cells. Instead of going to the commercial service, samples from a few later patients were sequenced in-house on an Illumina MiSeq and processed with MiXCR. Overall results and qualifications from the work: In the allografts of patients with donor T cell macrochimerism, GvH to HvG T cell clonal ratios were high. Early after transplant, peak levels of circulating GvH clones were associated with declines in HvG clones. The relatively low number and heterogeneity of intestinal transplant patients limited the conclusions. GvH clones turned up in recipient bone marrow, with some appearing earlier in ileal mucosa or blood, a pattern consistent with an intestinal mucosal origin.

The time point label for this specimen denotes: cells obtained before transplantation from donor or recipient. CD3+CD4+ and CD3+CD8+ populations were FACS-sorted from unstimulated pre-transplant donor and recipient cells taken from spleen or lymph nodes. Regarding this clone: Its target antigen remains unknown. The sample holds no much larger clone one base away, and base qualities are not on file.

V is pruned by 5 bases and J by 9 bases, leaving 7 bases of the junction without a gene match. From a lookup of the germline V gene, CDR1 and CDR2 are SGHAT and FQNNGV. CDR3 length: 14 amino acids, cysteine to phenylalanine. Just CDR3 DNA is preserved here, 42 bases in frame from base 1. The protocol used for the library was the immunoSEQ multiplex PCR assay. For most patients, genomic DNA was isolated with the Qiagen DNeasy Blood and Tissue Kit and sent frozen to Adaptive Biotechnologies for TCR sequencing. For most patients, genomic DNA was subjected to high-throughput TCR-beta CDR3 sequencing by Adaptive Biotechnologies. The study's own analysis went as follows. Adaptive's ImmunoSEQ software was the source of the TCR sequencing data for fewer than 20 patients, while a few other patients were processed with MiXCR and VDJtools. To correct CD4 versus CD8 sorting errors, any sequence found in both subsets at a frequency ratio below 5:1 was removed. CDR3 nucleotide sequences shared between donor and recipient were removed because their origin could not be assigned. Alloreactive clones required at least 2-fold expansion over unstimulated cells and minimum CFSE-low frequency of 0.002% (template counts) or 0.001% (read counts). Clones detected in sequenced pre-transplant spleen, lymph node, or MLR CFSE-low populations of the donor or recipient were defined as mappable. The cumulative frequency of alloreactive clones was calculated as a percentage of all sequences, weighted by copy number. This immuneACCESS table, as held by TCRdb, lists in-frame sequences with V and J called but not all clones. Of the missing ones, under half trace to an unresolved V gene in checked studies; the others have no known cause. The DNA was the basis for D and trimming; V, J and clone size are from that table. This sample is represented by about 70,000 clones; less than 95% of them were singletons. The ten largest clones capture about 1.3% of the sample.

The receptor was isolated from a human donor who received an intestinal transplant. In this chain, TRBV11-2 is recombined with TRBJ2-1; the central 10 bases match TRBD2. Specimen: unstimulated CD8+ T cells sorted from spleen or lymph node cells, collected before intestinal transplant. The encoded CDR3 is CASSRVLAGVEQFF. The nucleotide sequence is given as TGTGCCAGCAGCCGAGTCCTAGCGGGGGTTGAGCAGTTCTTC.